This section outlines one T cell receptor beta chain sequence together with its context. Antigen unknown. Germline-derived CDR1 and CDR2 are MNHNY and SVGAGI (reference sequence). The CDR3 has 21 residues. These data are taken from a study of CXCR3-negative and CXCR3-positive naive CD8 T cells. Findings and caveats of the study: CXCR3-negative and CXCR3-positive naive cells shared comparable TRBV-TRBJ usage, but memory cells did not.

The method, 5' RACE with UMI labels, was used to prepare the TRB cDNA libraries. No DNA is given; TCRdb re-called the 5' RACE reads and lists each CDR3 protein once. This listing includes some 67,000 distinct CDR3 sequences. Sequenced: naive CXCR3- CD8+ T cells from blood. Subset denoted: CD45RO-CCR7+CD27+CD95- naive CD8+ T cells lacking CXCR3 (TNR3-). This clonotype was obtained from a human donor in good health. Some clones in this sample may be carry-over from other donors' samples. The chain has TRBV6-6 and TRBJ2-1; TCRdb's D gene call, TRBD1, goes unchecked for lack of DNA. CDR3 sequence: CASSYSPHGGTVSRRDNEQFF.